Sequencing of this T cell receptor (beta chain) was carried out in a study of CD8 T cells in ankylosing spondylitis (dated by TCRdb to about 2017). As for the study more broadly: The study profiled T cell receptor beta repertoires in healthy donors and ankylosing spondylitis patients to find disease-linked TCR variants. The full study cohort comprised roughly 24 ankylosing spondylitis patients and over 95 healthy donors. Peripheral blood was sampled, and synovial fluid was additionally collected from ankylosing spondylitis patients.

TCRdb shows the sequencer as Illumina HiSeq 2500. TCR beta libraries were prepared by quantitative 5'-RACE with molecular barcodes. The source study handled its data this way. A new computational method, built on a probabilistic model of VDJ rearrangement, was used to identify disease-linked TCR variants. TCRdb reprocessed the public reads (quality trimming at Q25 with fastp, clone calling with MiXCR) and kept in-frame beta chains. Every distinct CDR3 protein forms one entry, paired with its most common genes and DNA. Here the V and J calls rest on TCRdb's processing, not on the authors' analysis. Counted in this sample were a few hundred thousand distinct CDR3 sequences; 8% of them appeared once. The ten biggest clones cover more than 14% of the sample. The CDR3 has 12 amino acids, counting the end cysteine and phenylalanine. Only the CDR3 DNA is retained, 36 bases long and in frame from the first base. V was cut back by 7 bases and J by 8 bases, leaving a gap of 11 bases between them.

In the case of this clonotype: Which antigen it targets is not known. No base quality values were provided; no much bigger clone lies one nucleotide off.

Overall study results and their limits: Some motif variants were previously reported in synovial fluid and blood of reactive arthritis patients, suggesting common disease-initiation mechanisms. In peripheral blood, the disease-linked clones were found at relatively low frequencies and had a CD8+ phenotype. Significant enrichment of the disease-linked clones was reported in matched synovial fluid samples from ankylosing spondylitis patients. Blood from ankylosing spondylitis patients appeared to be characterized by a TCR beta motif made up of eight highly homologous amino acid variants.

The chain uses TRBV12-3 or TRBV12-4 and TRBJ2-2, and possibly TRBD1, on 5 matching bases. This sequence was found in a male donor with ankylosing spondylitis. What was sequenced was blood, either unsorted or a sorted T cell fraction (not recorded which). The base sequence is TGTGCCAGCACCCAGGGTGTGGGGGAGCTGTTTTTT. This codes for CASTQGVGELFF.